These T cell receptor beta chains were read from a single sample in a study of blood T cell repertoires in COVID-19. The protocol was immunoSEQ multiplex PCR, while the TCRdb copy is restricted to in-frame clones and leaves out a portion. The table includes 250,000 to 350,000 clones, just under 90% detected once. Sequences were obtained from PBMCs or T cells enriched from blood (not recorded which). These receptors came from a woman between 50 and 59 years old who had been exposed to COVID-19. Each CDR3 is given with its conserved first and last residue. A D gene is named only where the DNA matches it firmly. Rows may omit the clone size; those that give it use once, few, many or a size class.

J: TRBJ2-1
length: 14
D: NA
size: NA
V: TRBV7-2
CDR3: CASSSGTQYNEQFF
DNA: TGTGCCAGCAGCTCAGGGACTCAATACAATGAGCAGTTCTTC

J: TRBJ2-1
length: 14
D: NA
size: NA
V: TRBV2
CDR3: CAGGEQGRSSGQFF
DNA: TGTGCCGGGGGGGAACAGGGTAGATCTTCGGGGCAGTTCTTC

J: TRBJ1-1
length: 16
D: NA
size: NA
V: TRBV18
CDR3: CASSPTQGIQNTEAFF
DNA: TGTGCCAGCTCACCTACCCAGGGGATTCAGAACACTGAAGCTTTCTTT

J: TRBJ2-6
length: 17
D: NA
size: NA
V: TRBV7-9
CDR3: CASSFPGGNSGANVLTF
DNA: TGTGCCAGCAGCTTTCCGGGCGGGAACTCTGGGGCCAACGTCCTGACTTTC

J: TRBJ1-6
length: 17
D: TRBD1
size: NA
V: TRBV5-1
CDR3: CASSSEGAGQGNSPLHF
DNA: TGCGCCAGCAGCTCCGAGGGAGCGGGACAGGGAAATTCACCCCTCCACTTT

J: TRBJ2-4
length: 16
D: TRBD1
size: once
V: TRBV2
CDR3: CASSVNRGRSGNIQYF
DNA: TGTGCCAGCAGCGTCAACAGGGGTAGGAGCGGAAACATTCAGTACTTC

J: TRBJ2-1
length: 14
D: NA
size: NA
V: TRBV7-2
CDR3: CASSLVQGGYEQFF
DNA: TGTGCCAGCAGCTTAGTCCAGGGTGGGTATGAGCAGTTCTTC

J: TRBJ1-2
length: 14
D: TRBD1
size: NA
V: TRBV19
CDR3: CASRTGGARDGYTF
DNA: TGTGCCAGTAGAACAGGGGGCGCCCGGGATGGCTACACCTTC

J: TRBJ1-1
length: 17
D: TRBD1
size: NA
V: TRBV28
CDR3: CASSPPGGANRNTEAFF
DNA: TGTGCCAGCAGTCCCCCAGGGGGCGCGAATAGGAACACTGAAGCTTTCTTT

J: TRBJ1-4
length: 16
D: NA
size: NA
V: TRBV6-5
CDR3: CASSYLPPQNNEKLFF
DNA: TGTGCCAGCAGTTACCTTCCTCCGCAGAATAACGAAAAACTGTTTTTT

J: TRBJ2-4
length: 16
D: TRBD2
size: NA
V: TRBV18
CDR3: CASSRGLAGGQNIQYF
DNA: TGTGCCAGCTCACGCGGACTAGCGGGGGGTCAAAACATTCAGTACTTC

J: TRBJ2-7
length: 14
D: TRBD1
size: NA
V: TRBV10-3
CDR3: CAIGQEGSFGEQYF
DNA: TGTGCCATTGGACAGGAAGGTTCATTCGGGGAGCAGTACTTC

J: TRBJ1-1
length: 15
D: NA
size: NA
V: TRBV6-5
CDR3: CASRWHSSVDTEAFF
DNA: TGTGCCAGCAGGTGGCACAGCTCCGTGGACACTGAAGCTTTCTTT

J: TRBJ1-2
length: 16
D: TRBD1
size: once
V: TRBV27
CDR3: CASTPGGTGRGYGYTF
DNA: TGTGCCAGCACCCCCGGTGGGACAGGAAGAGGCTATGGCTACACCTTC

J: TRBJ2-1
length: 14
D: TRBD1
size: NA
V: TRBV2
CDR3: CANQPGQGYNEQFF
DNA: TGTGCCAACCAACCGGGACAGGGATACAATGAGCAGTTCTTC

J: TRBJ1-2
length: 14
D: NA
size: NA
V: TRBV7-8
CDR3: CASSSTEGLFGYTF
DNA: TGTGCCAGCAGCTCGACAGAAGGTCTATTCGGCTACACCTTC

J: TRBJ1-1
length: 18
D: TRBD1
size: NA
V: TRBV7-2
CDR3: CASSLVGQGTSQNTEAFF
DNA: TGTGCCAGCAGCTTAGTCGGACAGGGGACATCACAGAACACTGAAGCTTTCTTT

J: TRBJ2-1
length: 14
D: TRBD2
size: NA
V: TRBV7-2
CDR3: CASSPRGGGFAQFF
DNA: TGTGCCAGCAGCCCCCGGGGGGGCGGGTTTGCGCAGTTCTTC

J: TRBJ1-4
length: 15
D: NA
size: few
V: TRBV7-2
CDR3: CASNWGTVTNEKLFF
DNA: TGTGCCAGCAACTGGGGCACAGTAACTAATGAAAAACTGTTTTTT

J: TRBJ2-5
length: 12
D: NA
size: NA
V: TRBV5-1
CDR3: CASSLYSETQYF
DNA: TGCGCCAGCAGCTTGTATTCGGAGACCCAGTACTTC

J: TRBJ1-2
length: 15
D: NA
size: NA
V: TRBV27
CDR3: CASSAGPLRTYGYTF
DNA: TGTGCCAGCAGTGCGGGACCTCTAAGGACCTATGGCTACACCTTC

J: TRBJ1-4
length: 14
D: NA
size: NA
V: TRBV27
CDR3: CASSPRDNNEKLFF
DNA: TGTGCCAGCAGTCCCCGGGACAATAATGAAAAACTGTTTTTT

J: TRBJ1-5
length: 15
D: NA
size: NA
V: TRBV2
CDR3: CASRKTQGEAQPQHF
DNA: TGTGCCAGCAGGAAGACGCAGGGCGAAGCTCAGCCCCAGCATTTT

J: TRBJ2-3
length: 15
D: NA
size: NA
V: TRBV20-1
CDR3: CSASIGRGSTDTQYF
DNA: TGCAGTGCTAGTATTGGGCGGGGTAGCACAGATACGCAGTATTTT

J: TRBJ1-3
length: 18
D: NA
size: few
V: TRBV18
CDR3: CASSPRRRGEGPGNTIYF
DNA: TGTGCCAGCTCACCGCGTCGGCGAGGGGAGGGTCCCGGAAACACCATATATTTT

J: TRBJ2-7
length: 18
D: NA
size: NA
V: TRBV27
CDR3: CASSLSLPGRTLTYEQYF
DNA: TGTGCCAGCAGTTTATCGCTCCCGGGCAGGACATTAACCTACGAGCAGTACTTC

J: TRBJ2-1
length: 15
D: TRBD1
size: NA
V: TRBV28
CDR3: CASSLGQAEGNEQFF
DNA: TGTGCCAGCAGTTTAGGACAGGCCGAGGGGAATGAGCAGTTCTTC

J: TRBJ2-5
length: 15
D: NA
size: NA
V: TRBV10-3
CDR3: CAISEAGLPQETQYF
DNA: TGTGCCATCAGTGAGGCGGGATTACCTCAAGAGACCCAGTACTTC

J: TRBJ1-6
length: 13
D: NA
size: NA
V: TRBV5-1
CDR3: CASSLIPDSPLHF
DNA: TGCGCCAGCAGCTTAATCCCGGATTCACCCCTCCACTTT

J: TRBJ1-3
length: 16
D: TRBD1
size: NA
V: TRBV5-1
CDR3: CASNTGQGGSGNTIYF
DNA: TGCGCCAGCAACACCGGACAGGGAGGCTCTGGAAACACCATATATTTT

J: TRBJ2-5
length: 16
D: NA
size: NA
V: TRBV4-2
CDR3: CASSQEAIAAQETQYF
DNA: TGTGCCAGCAGCCAAGAGGCGATAGCGGCTCAAGAGACCCAGTACTTC

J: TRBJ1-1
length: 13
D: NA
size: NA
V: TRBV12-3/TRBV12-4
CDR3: CASSLRQGTEAFF
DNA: TGTGCCAGCAGTTTACGCCAGGGCACTGAAGCTTTCTTT

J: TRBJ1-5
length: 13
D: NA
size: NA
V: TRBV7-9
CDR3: CASSKGLGQPQHF
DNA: TGTGCCAGCAGCAAGGGGTTAGGGCAGCCCCAGCATTTT

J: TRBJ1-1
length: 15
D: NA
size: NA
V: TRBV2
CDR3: CASRTVGAPNTEAFF
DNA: TGTGCCAGCAGGACGGTGGGGGCTCCGAACACTGAAGCTTTCTTT

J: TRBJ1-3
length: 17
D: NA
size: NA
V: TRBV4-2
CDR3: CASSQDGGVGPGNTIYF
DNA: TGTGCCAGCAGCCAAGATGGGGGGGTCGGTCCTGGAAACACCATATATTTT